In its sample, the clone carrying this T cell receptor beta chain was seen many times. Its specificity is not known. The V and J ends lost 3 bases and 8 bases respectively, with 14 bases between them. CDR1 MGHRA and CDR2 YSYEKL come from the germline V gene. This CDR3 has 15 amino acids. The cDNA had a unique molecular identifier and a template-switch universal primer site. TCRdb reanalysed the 5' RACE reads using MiXCR and keeps one entry per CDR3 protein. Of roughly 240,000 distinct CDR3 sequences in the sample, about 7.3% were seen once. This record comes from a study of identical twins. Broader study findings: When twins shared out-of-frame alpha sequences, those sequences had excess low generation probability. In zero-insertion analyses, partial confounding could arise from invariant MAIT and iNKT cells.

This same sample was also taken into another study, of yellow fever vaccine responses in identical twins.

The receptor's source is a woman between 18 and 29 years old in good health. V and J are TRBV4-1 and TRBJ1-6, with D possibly TRBD1 on 6 matching bases. Input material: memory (CD45RO+) T cells sorted from blood. The CDR3 loop reads CASSHEDSFYSPLHF. Written as DNA, the CDR3 is TGCGCCAGCAGCCACGAGGACAGCTTTTATTCACCCCTCCACTTT.